What follows describes a single T cell receptor (beta chain). The data belong to a study of blood T cell repertoires in COVID-19. CDR3 size: 14 residues. V was pared by 5 bases and J by 4 bases, with 13 bases between. Per the germline V gene, CDR1 is SGHKS and CDR2 is YYEKEE (reference sequence). TCRdb's copy holds only in-frame clones and misses some; the assay was immunoSEQ multiplex PCR. Among approximately 410,000 clones, around 86% were seen once, and the ten largest hold 1.4%. The material sequenced was peripheral blood. The chain has TRBV5-5 and TRBJ2-1, with D unclear. The clonotype comes from a woman aged 25 to 45 with active or convalescent COVID-19. CDR3 sequence (DNA): TGTGCCAGCAGTTCGGGTTGGAGTTACAATGAGCAGTTCTTC. Translating it yields CASSSGWSYNEQFF.